A selection of T cell receptor beta chains follows, all from one sample in a study of shared clonotypes between healthy human individuals. Measured with immunoSEQ multiplex PCR; TCRdb has only the in-frame clones, and not every one. This sample has more than 2,000,000 clones, with around nine tenths found just once. The sample was naive CD4+ T cells sorted from blood. The origin of the receptors is a man aged 18 to 29 in good health. Both conserved end residues are part of each CDR3.

>TRBJ2-1|TRBV28
CASTPDRHNEQFF
>TRBJ2-7|TRBV7-2
CASSLVGQGAYEQYF
>TRBJ1-4|TRBV5-1
CASRTGKGRKDEKLFF
>TRBJ2-1|TRBV6-5
CASRRGLAGEQFF
>TRBJ2-5|TRBV7-6
CASSPEPRETQYF
>TRBJ2-1|TRBV11-2
CASSFTADNEQFF
>TRBJ2-1|TRBV11-2
CASSLEAGLADNEQFF
>TRBJ2-2|TRBV30
CAWSPPQGWRTGELFF
>TRBJ1-1|TRBV4-1
CASSQDLRGLGAFF
>TRBJ1-2|TRBV2
CASSDLGYGYTF
>TRBJ2-1|TRBV19
CASSSRGEGEQFF
>TRBJ2-7|TRBV7-9
CASSLEGAGEQYF
>TRBJ2-1|TRBV11-2
CASSLDSPSVYSYNEQFF
>TRBJ2-2|TRBV6-1
CASSEAGLAGGPTGELFF
>TRBJ1-2|TRBV4-1
CASSQGQGLGYTF
>TRBJ1-5|TRBV28
CAAEGGNQPQHF
>TRBJ1-1|TRBV6-6
CASSTGQGLNTEAFF
>TRBJ1-5|TRBV2
CASHGGQGNQPQHF
>TRBJ2-1|TRBV5-1
CASSLPTGSEGYNEQFF
>TRBJ2-3|TRBV6-1
CASSEGTGRTDTQYF
>TRBJ2-3|TRBV11-3
CASSLNADTQYF
>TRBJ2-7|TRBV10-2
CATVGLASSYEQYF
>TRBJ1-2|TRBV5-6
CASSLGRVDGYTF
>TRBJ2-1|TRBV4-1
CASSQSLSYNEQFF
>TRBJ2-7|TRBV21-1
CASSSDERDPHHEQYF
>TRBJ2-5|TRBV6-1
CASSEGGFRETQYF
>TRBJ1-1|TRBV19
CASSLGTPRTAFF